The T cell receptor (beta chain) described here comes from a study of radiation and T cells in renal cell carcinoma. Profiled with immunoSEQ multiplex PCR; TCRdb holds only in-frame clones, not every one. The data hold roughly 28,000 clones, with about 84% observed a single time. Sample time point: blood 2 weeks post-SBRT. Regarding treatment: 15 Gy SBRT to primary tumor, nephrectomy 4 weeks later. This clone has only one observation. The receptor was derived from a man aged 55-75 years with renal cell carcinoma. The source was blood, collected from a patient whose treatment included radiotherapy and nephrectomy.

The CDR3 sequence is CASGGTGGSPLHF. In DNA, the CDR3 is TGTGCCAGCGGAGGGACAGGGGGATCACCCCTCCACTTT. The V gene is TRBV7-9, the J gene TRBJ1-6; 11 positions agree with TRBD1. The V segment lost 8 bases and the J segment 10 bases; nucleotides outside the gene matches: 4. The CDR3 totals 13 residues. Germline CDR1 SEHNR, CDR2 FQNEAQ (reference sequence).